A selection of T cell receptor beta chains follows, all from one sample in a study of blood T cell repertoires in COVID-19. The table came from immunoSEQ multiplex PCR; TCRdb's copy has only in-frame clones and leaves some out. The repertoire holds 350,000 to 450,000 clones, with 75% to 90% as singletons. Sequencing was done on a sample of peripheral blood. The source of these receptors is a woman in her fifties or sixties with COVID-19, enrolled during active disease. Both conserved end residues are part of each CDR3. Each record gives: J gene, V gene, D gene, CDR3 protein, CDR3 DNA. D genes are given only for firm matches.

J gene: TRBJ2-3; V gene: TRBV5-6; D gene: TRBD2; CDR3 protein: CASSSGLAPDTQYF; CDR3 DNA: TGTGCCAGCAGCTCGGGACTAGCCCCAGATACGCAGTATTTT
J gene: TRBJ2-1; V gene: TRBV6-4; D gene: .; CDR3 protein: CASSDIGRGRTNEQFF; CDR3 DNA: TGTGCCAGCAGTGACATTGGCAGGGGAAGAACGAATGAGCAGTTCTTC
J gene: TRBJ1-1; V gene: TRBV18; D gene: .; CDR3 protein: CASSPRVMNTEAFF; CDR3 DNA: TGTGCCAGCTCACCAAGAGTTATGAACACTGAAGCTTTCTTT
J gene: TRBJ2-3; V gene: TRBV11-3; D gene: TRBD1; CDR3 protein: CASSQGQGASTDTQYF; CDR3 DNA: TGTGCCAGCAGCCAAGGACAGGGGGCTAGTACAGATACGCAGTATTTT
J gene: TRBJ1-1; V gene: TRBV6-5; D gene: .; CDR3 protein: CASSYSRMNTEAFF; CDR3 DNA: TGTGCCAGCAGTTACTCCAGGATGAACACTGAAGCTTTCTTT
J gene: TRBJ1-2; V gene: TRBV18; D gene: TRBD1; CDR3 protein: CASSKRPRVGQENYGYTF; CDR3 DNA: TGTGCCAGCTCTAAACGGCCTAGAGTGGGACAGGAGAACTATGGCTACACCTTC
J gene: TRBJ2-2; V gene: TRBV14; D gene: .; CDR3 protein: CASSPRTSSSGTGELFF; CDR3 DNA: TGTGCCAGCAGCCCGCGGACATCCTCGAGTGGCACCGGGGAGCTGTTTTTT
J gene: TRBJ1-5; V gene: TRBV28; D gene: .; CDR3 protein: CATHSGVNQPQHF; CDR3 DNA: TGTGCCACCCACTCCGGGGTAAACCAGCCCCAGCATTTT
J gene: TRBJ1-1; V gene: TRBV4-3; D gene: .; CDR3 protein: CASSQELNGAGRRKNTEAFF; CDR3 DNA: TGCGCCAGCAGCCAAGAGTTAAATGGGGCTGGTCGGCGGAAGAACACTGAAGCTTTCTTT
J gene: TRBJ1-5; V gene: TRBV10-3; D gene: TRBD1; CDR3 protein: CAISGSGQGKPQHF; CDR3 DNA: TGTGCCATCAGTGGGTCGGGACAGGGAAAGCCCCAGCATTTT
J gene: TRBJ2-5; V gene: TRBV3-1/TRBV3-2; D gene: .; CDR3 protein: CASSQGNGGQQETQYF; CDR3 DNA: TGTGCCAGCAGCCAGGGTAACGGGGGGCAACAAGAGACCCAGTACTTC
J gene: TRBJ1-2; V gene: TRBV5-6; D gene: .; CDR3 protein: CASTFYWAGGYTF; CDR3 DNA: TGTGCCAGCACCTTTTACTGGGCTGGCGGCTACACCTTC
J gene: TRBJ2-7; V gene: TRBV27; D gene: TRBD1; CDR3 protein: CASSFFRGQGVYEQYF; CDR3 DNA: TGTGCCAGCAGTTTCTTTCGCGGACAGGGGGTCTACGAGCAGTACTTC
J gene: TRBJ2-7; V gene: TRBV7-3; D gene: TRBD2; CDR3 protein: CASSLPGVTSGSYEQYF; CDR3 DNA: TGTGCCAGCAGCTTACCCGGGGTAACTAGCGGCTCCTACGAGCAGTACTTC
J gene: TRBJ1-1; V gene: TRBV2; D gene: .; CDR3 protein: CASRGPIGAEAFF; CDR3 DNA: TGTGCCAGCAGGGGCCCTATTGGCGCTGAAGCTTTCTTT